Listed here are 24 T cell receptor beta chains from one sample, sequenced in a study of blood T cell repertoires in COVID-19. TCRdb's table, derived via immunoSEQ multiplex PCR, lists solely in-frame clones and lacks some. The sample carries under 200,000 clones, over 80% recorded once. Sequencing input: peripheral blood. The receptors stem from a woman aged 60-75 years with acute or convalescent COVID-19.

The rearrangement joins TRBV6-2 or TRBV6-3 to TRBJ1-5, with D maybe TRBD1 (5 bases). The length of the CDR3 is 16 residues. Per germline, CDR1 MNHEY and CDR2 SVGEGT. V lost 0 bases to trimming and J lost 2 bases, with 11 bases between them. CDR3 loop: CASSYSSRAGNQPQHF. In nucleotides, the CDR3 is TGTGCCAGCAGTTACTCGAGCAGGGCCGGCAATCAGCCCCAGCATTTT.

The rearrangement joins TRBV9 to TRBJ2-7; D may be TRBD2 (6 bases). This CDR3 contains 14 residues. Trimming shortened V by 1 base and J by 2 bases, and 10 bases separated the two germline ends. Germline CDR1 is SGDLS and CDR2 is YYNGEE. CDR3 loop: CASSVSWGAYEQYF. The DNA of the CDR3 is TGTGCCAGCAGCGTATCGTGGGGGGCCTACGAGCAGTACTTC.

The V gene is TRBV4-1, the J gene TRBJ1-4; D call uncertain. This CDR3 spans 15 amino acids. From germline, CDR1 is MGHRA and CDR2 YSYEKL. Trimming removed 1 base at V and 5 bases at J, with 11 bases between. This CDR3 is CASSQGAGLNEKLFF. Here the CDR3 DNA reads TGCGCCAGCAGCCAAGGAGCGGGGTTAAATGAAAAACTGTTTTTT.

In this sample, this clone turned up once. The V and J genes are TRBV29-1 and TRBJ2-2; 8 bases are shared with TRBD1. Trimming at V came to 4 bases and at J to 1 base, leaving 2 bases not matched to a gene. CDR1 and CDR2 (germline): SQVTM, ANQGSEA. CDR3 length: 14 residues. The CDR3 DNA reads as TGCAGCGTTGGGACAGGGAAGAACACCGGGGAGCTGTTTTTT. Translated, it gives CSVGTGKNTGELFF.

This clone was observed a handful of times. The chain is built from TRBV6-2 or TRBV6-3 and TRBJ2-7, with 8 positions matching TRBD2. The CDR3 is 16 amino acids. Germline CDR1 MNHEY, CDR2 SVGEGT. V lost 5 bases and J lost 4; bases outside the gene matches: 13. The CDR3 sequence: CASSAAGEAGGYEQYF. In DNA form, the CDR3 reads TGTGCCAGCAGTGCCGCCGGGGAGGCGGGGGGTTACGAGCAGTACTTC.

The chain recombines TRBV28 with TRBJ1-2; TRBD1 might be the D (6 bases). CDR3 length: 17 amino acids. The ends were cut back, 3 bases at V and 8 bases at J, with 25 bases in the middle. CDR1 and CDR2 from the germline V gene are MDHEN and SYDVKM. CDR3 bases: TGTGCCAGCAGTTTCCTCGGAACAGGGCGAACGATAGGGGGCTACACCTTC. Its translation: CASSFLGTGRTIGGYTF.

The chain joins TRBV5-5 to TRBJ1-5, with TRBD1 as a possible D gene (5 bases). CDR3 length: 19 amino acids. V was cut by 1 base and J by 0 bases, with 20 bases left in between. CDR1 SGHKS and CDR2 YYEKEE come from the germline V gene (reference sequence). The CDR3 DNA sequence: TGTGCCAGCAGCTTGAAGCGGGACTCCACCCTATATAGCAATCAGCCCCAGCATTTT. This translates into CASSLKRDSTLYSNQPQHF.

This rearrangement joins TRBV10-1 to TRBJ1-6; D not certain. The CDR3 is 21 amino acids. Germline V gives CDR1 WNHNN, CDR2 SYGVQD (reference sequence). V lost 0 bases, J lost 0 bases, and 21 bases lay in between. CDR3 in amino acids: CASSESTIRSPESSYNSPLHF. CDR3 coding DNA: TGCGCCAGCAGTGAGTCGACTATAAGGAGTCCCGAGAGCTCCTATAATTCACCCCTCCACTTT.

In nucleotides, the CDR3 is TGCGCCAGCAGCTTGGCCGTTAGTCGGACCGGGGAGCTGTTTTTT. It yields the protein CASSLAVSRTGELFF. This sequence joins TRBV5-1 and TRBJ2-2; D gene ambiguous. CDR1 SGHRS and CDR2 YFSETQ come from the germline V gene. The CDR3 is 15 residues long. With 0 bases removed from V and 5 bases from J, the gap between germline ends came to 11 bases.

The rearrangement joins TRBV15 to TRBJ1-4; no clear D. Between the trimmed V and J ends, which lost 8 bases and 2 bases, there was a span of 12 bases. The length of the CDR3 is 14 residues. Germline assignment: CDR1 LNHNV and CDR2 YYDKDF (reference sequence). In DNA form, the CDR3 reads TGTGCCACCCATCCAGGAACCACTAATGAAAAACTGTTTTTT. This encodes CATHPGTTNEKLFF.

The rearrangement links TRBV4-1 to TRBJ2-2, with D possibly TRBD1 on 6 matching bases. The V and J ends lost 4 bases and 1 base respectively, with 10 bases between them. Per the germline V gene, CDR1 is MGHRA and CDR2 is YSYEKL. The length of the CDR3 is 15 residues. CDR3 DNA: TGCGCCAGCAGCCTGGGACACCTGAACACCGGGGAGCTGTTTTTT. Translation: CASSLGHLNTGELFF.

V gene TRBV6-2 or TRBV6-3 combines with J gene TRBJ1-1; unclear D gene. Trimming left V 0 bases short and J 9 bases short, with 14 bases between. This CDR3 contains 14 residues. Germline V lookup: CDR1 MNHEY, CDR2 SVGEGT. The CDR3 region is CASSYSSPQNQAFF. The DNA for the CDR3 is TGTGCCAGCAGTTACTCGAGTCCGCAAAACCAAGCTTTCTTT.

The rearrangement links TRBV7-8 to TRBJ2-3; 7 nucleotides line up with TRBD2. From germline, CDR1 is SGHVS and CDR2 FQNEAQ. J gave up 6 bases and V 5 bases, and 14 bases lay outside the gene matches. The CDR3 is 16 amino acids. CDR3 residues: CASSMLEAGRSDTQYF. In DNA, the CDR3 is TGTGCCAGCAGCATGCTCGAAGCGGGGAGGTCGGATACGCAGTATTTT. Filled out from reference TRBV7-8 and TRBJ2-3, the complete variable domain reads GAGVSQSPRYKVAKRGQDVALRCDPISGHVSLFWYQQALGQGPEFLTYFQNEAQLDKSGLPSDRFFAERPEGSVSTLKIQRTQQEDSAVYLCASSMLEAGRSDTQYFGPGTRLTVL.

The chain carries TRBV6-6 and TRBJ2-6; TRBD1 is a possible D gene (5 bases). Germline V gene data show CDR1 as MNHNY and CDR2 as SVGAGI (reference sequence). V was clipped by 5 bases and J by 0 bases, with 14 bases between them. The CDR3 sequence is 17 residues long. The CDR3 loop reads CASSRHDSSSGANVLTF. CDR3 DNA: TGTGCCAGCAGTCGCCATGACAGTAGCTCTGGGGCCAACGTCCTGACTTTC.

The V and J genes are TRBV19 and TRBJ1-2; TRBD1 aligns across 9 bases. The CDR3 covers 12 residues. Losses at the gene ends were 8 bases for V and 10 bases for J; bases not matched to a gene: 8. The germline V gene has CDR1 LNHDA and CDR2 SQIVND (reference sequence). CDR3 sequence reads: CASHGTGRIYTF. The CDR3 DNA follows: TGTGCCAGTCACGGGACAGGGCGGATCTACACCTTC.

This clone was found once. The chain combines TRBV7-8 with TRBJ2-5, with D possibly TRBD2 on 6 matching bases. The CDR3 loop spans 16 amino acids. Germline CDR1 SGHVS, CDR2 FQNEAQ. Trimming stripped 0 bases from V and 1 base from J, with 12 bases between. The CDR3 region has the DNA TGTGCCAGCAGCTTAGCTAGCGGCTCTCTCCAAGAGACCCAGTACTTC. It specifies CASSLASGSLQETQYF. The full variable domain, completed using reference TRBV7-8 and TRBJ2-5, is GAGVSQSPRYKVAKRGQDVALRCDPISGHVSLFWYQQALGQGPEFLTYFQNEAQLDKSGLPSDRFFAERPEGSVSTLKIQRTQQEDSAVYLCASSLASGSLQETQYFGPGTRLLVL.

The V call is TRBV6-2 or TRBV6-3, the J call TRBJ1-6; D is possibly TRBD1 (5 bases). From germline, CDR1 is MNHEY and CDR2 SVGEGT. The CDR3 length is 16 residues. V was pared by 6 bases and J by 11 bases, with 23 bases between. As DNA, the CDR3 is TGTGCCAGCAGCCCTACAGGAGGAGGGGCGCGAGCACCCCTCCACTTT. Residues: CASSPTGGGARAPLHF.

V is TRBV7-2 and J is TRBJ2-7, with 11 bases matching TRBD2. Germline CDR1 and CDR2: SGHTA and FQGNSA. V shed 1 base, J shed 7 bases, and the junction held 3 bases outside the gene matches. CDR3 length: 14 residues. The DNA of the CDR3 is TGTGCCAGCAGCTTAGGACGACTAGCGGGGGAGCAGTACTTC. As protein: CASSLGRLAGEQYF.

The rearrangement joins TRBV4-2 to TRBJ2-3, with a tentative D call TRBD2 (7 bases). The CDR3 covers 16 residues. The germline V gene has CDR1 LGHNA and CDR2 YNFKEQ. The CDR3 protein is CATALGGLVGTDTQYF. CDR3 coding DNA: TGTGCTACAGCACTGGGGGGGCTTGTCGGCACAGATACGCAGTATTTT.

The chain carries TRBV7-9 and TRBJ1-3; no clear D. The germline V gene has CDR1 SEHNR and CDR2 FQNEAQ (reference sequence). The germline V and J ends were trimmed by 6 bases and 0 bases, with 6 bases remaining between them. CDR3 length: 13 amino acids. Here the CDR3 reads CASRRASGNTIYF. The CDR3, as DNA: TGTGCCAGCAGGAGGGCCTCTGGAAACACCATATATTTT.

V is TRBV4-1 and J is TRBJ1-1, with D perhaps TRBD1 (6 bases). Germline V gene lookup returns CDR1 MGHRA and CDR2 YSYEKL. Between the trimmed V and J ends, which lost 1 base and 6 bases, there was a span of 9 bases. CDR3 length: 13 amino acids. The CDR3 coding sequence is TGCGCCAGCAGCCAAGTTACAGGGTCTGAAGCTTTCTTT. As protein: CASSQVTGSEAFF.

On this clone: Other nucleotide sequences in the sample specify the same CDR3. This chain links TRBV4-1 with TRBJ1-4, with D possibly matching TRBD1 (5 bases). From germline, CDR1 is MGHRA and CDR2 YSYEKL. V lost 1 base and J lost 5, with 8 bases in between. The CDR3 runs 14 residues. DNA of the CDR3: TGCGCCAGCAGCCAAGGACAGATAAATGAAAAACTGTTTTTT. It yields the protein CASSQGQINEKLFF.

The table lists this clone with a few counts. The junction departs from the called germline gene at one end, perhaps through a read error. V usage is TRBV11-3 and J usage is TRBJ1-5, with unresolved D. Germline loops: CDR1 SGHNT, CDR2 YENEEA. CDR3 size: 14 residues. CDR3 in amino acids: CASSLVPGDQPRGF. CDR3 DNA sequence: TGTGCCAGCAGCTTAGTTCCAGGAGATCAGCCCCGGGGATTT.

This chain's CDR3 is CASSLDRGWKTQYF. Written as DNA, the CDR3 is TGTGCCAGCAGCCTGGACAGGGGATGGAAGACCCAGTACTTC. This rearrangement joins TRBV7-2 to TRBJ2-5, with TRBD1 matching over 9 bases. CDR1 is SGHTA, CDR2 FQGNSA, per germline. This CDR3 is 14 amino acids long. The V segment lost 5 bases and the J segment 6 bases; nucleotides outside the gene matches: 7.